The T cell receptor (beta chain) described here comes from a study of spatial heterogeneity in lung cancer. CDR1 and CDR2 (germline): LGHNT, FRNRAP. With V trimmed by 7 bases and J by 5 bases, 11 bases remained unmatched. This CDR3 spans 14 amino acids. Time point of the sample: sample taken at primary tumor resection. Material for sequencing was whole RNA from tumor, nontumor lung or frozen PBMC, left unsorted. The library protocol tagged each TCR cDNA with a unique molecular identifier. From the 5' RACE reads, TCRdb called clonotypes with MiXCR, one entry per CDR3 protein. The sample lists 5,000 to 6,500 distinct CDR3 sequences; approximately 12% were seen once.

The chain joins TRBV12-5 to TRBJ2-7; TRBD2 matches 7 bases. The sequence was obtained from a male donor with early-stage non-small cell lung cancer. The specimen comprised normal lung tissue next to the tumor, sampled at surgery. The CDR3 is CASALGLDFHEQYF. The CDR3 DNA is TGTGCTAGTGCTCTTGGACTAGACTTCCACGAGCAGTACTTC.